This entry lists 20 T cell receptor beta chains sequenced from one sample in a study of vaccination effects on CD4 cells after COVID-19. Method: immunoSEQ multiplex PCR; TCRdb's copy keeps in-frame clones and lacks some. This table holds tens of thousands of clones, 82% found once. ViraFEST assay sequencing came after antigen-specific CD4+ T cells were expanded with viral peptide pools. Investigators separated out CD4+ T cells once about 10 days of culture had passed. Two-dose vaccination with either BNT162b2 or mRNA-1273 was given to the participants. These receptors have no known antigen. The sample in question was CD4+ T cells from PBMCs cultured with HCoV-NL63 spike peptides, obtained after COVID-19 vaccination. These receptors originate from a human donor who received a COVID-19 vaccine. Some clones in this sample may be carry-over from other donors' samples.

The rearrangement joins TRBV5-1 to TRBJ2-5; 10 bases fit TRBD2. Germline V lookup: CDR1 SGHRS, CDR2 YFSETQ. V gave up 0 bases and J gave up 5 bases; unmatched junction bases: 4. The CDR3 covers 15 residues. The CDR3 reads CASSLDTSGVETQYF. The CDR3 nucleotides read TGCGCCAGCAGCTTGGATACTAGCGGGGTGGAGACCCAGTACTTC.

Concerning this clone: A read error may produce the germline difference seen at one junction end. This sequence joins TRBV20-1 and TRBJ1-1, with D unclear. This CDR3 has 13 residues. The V gene's germline CDR1 is DFQATT and CDR2 SNEGSKA (reference sequence). DNA of the CDR3: TGCAGTGCTAGTTCGACGGAGAACACTGAAGTTTTCTTT. The encoded protein is CSASSTENTEVFF.

The genes are TRBV6-5 and TRBJ1-1; D may be TRBD1 (5 bases). The length of the CDR3 is 13 residues. The V end lost 8 bases, the J end lost 3 bases, and 13 bases lay between the germline ends. Germline V gene lookup returns CDR1 MNHEY and CDR2 SVGAGI. The CDR3 reads CASAGPPYTEAFF. The CDR3 coding sequence is TGTGCCAGCGCGGGGCCCCCTTACACTGAAGCTTTCTTT.

The V call is TRBV6-5, the J call TRBJ1-5; D is perhaps TRBD1 (6 bases). This CDR3 contains 14 residues. The germline V gene encodes CDR1 MNHEY and CDR2 SVGAGI. V was shortened by 6 bases and J by 3 bases, with 12 bases between the two germline ends. CDR3 amino acids: CASSLTGYNQPQHF. The CDR3 nucleotides read TGTGCCAGCAGCCTGACAGGTTACAATCAGCCCCAGCATTTT.

CDR3 DNA sequence: TGTGCCACCAGTGGGGGACGACTAGCGGTAGATACGCAGTATTTT. Amino acid sequence: CATSGGRLAVDTQYF. The J gene is TRBJ2-3, the V gene TRBV24-1; 9 bases agree with TRBD2. V was clipped by 5 bases and J by 5 bases; unmatched bases: 7. The CDR3 length is 15 residues. Germline V gene lookup returns CDR1 KGHDR and CDR2 SFDVKD.

The rearrangement uses TRBV10-2 and TRBJ1-2; D is possibly TRBD1 (5 bases). Trimming left V 6 bases short and J 4 bases short, with 9 bases between. Germline CDR1 and CDR2: WSHSY and SAAADI. The CDR3 is made up of 12 amino acids. The CDR3 protein is CASRSGVYGYTF. CDR3 DNA: TGCGCCAGCAGGTCGGGGGTCTATGGCTACACCTTC.

The chain combines TRBV30 with TRBJ1-3, with D unresolved. This CDR3 is 12 amino acids long. V shed 3 bases and J shed 1 base, with 4 bases lying between them. Per the germline V gene, CDR1 is GTSNPN and CDR2 is SVGIG (reference sequence). The CDR3 loop is CAWSGSGNTIYF. The CDR3 coding sequence is TGTGCCTGGAGCGGATCTGGAAACACCATATATTTT.

V and J are TRBV15 and TRBJ1-2, with TRBD1 identical over 9 bases. CDR3 size: 14 residues. J lost 4 bases, V lost 4 bases, and 4 bases had no gene match. The germline gives CDR1 LNHNV, CDR2 YYDKDF (reference sequence). This CDR3 reads CATSMDRGVYGYTF. In nucleotides, the CDR3 is TGTGCCACCAGCATGGACAGGGGAGTCTATGGCTACACCTTC.

The sample holds one count of this clone. The CDR3 coding sequence is TGTGCCAGCAGCTTGGGGCGCCTGAACACTGAAGCTTTCTTT. The encoded protein is CASSLGRLNTEAFF. The chain employs TRBV7-9 and TRBJ1-1, with D maybe TRBD1 (5 bases). The CDR3 extends over 14 amino acids. The V end lost 3 bases, the J end lost 0 bases, and 8 bases lay between the germline ends. Per germline, CDR1 SEHNR and CDR2 FQNEAQ (reference sequence).

V is TRBV18 and J is TRBJ1-1; tentatively, D is TRBD1 (6 bases). Germline-derived CDR1 and CDR2 are KGHSH and LQKENI. Trimming removed 1 base from V and 4 bases from J, with 19 bases in between. CDR3 size: 17 residues. As DNA, the CDR3 is TGTGCCAGCTCACCACTGGGGGCCCTGACTAGTGGCACTGAAGCTTTCTTT. Translating it yields CASSPLGALTSGTEAFF.

In its sample, this clone was seen once. The chain uses TRBV5-1 and TRBJ1-5; tentatively, D is TRBD1 (6 bases). Trimming took 0 bases from V and 8 from J, leaving 18 bases between them. Per germline, CDR1 SGHRS and CDR2 YFSETQ. The CDR3 covers 16 residues. CDR3 residues: CASSLEGTSQGEPQHF. The CDR3 bases are TGCGCCAGCAGCTTGGAAGGGACATCCCAGGGAGAGCCCCAGCATTTT.

The gene calls are TRBV6-1 and TRBJ2-3; D not certain. The CDR3 has 14 residues. Trimming stripped 0 bases from V and 1 base from J, with 5 bases between. The germline V gene encodes CDR1 MNHNS and CDR2 SASEGT. The CDR3 DNA is TGTGCCAGCAGTGAAGCGCTTGGCACAGATACGCAGTATTTT. Translating gives CASSEALGTDTQYF.

The chain has TRBV18 and TRBJ2-7, with D possibly matching TRBD1 (5 bases). The CDR3 has 12 amino acids. Trimming removed 6 bases at V and 3 bases at J, with 9 bases between. CDR1 is KGHSH, CDR2 LQKENI, per germline. CDR3 sequence reads: CASSPDSYEQYV. In DNA, the CDR3 is TGTGCCAGCTCCCCCGACAGCTACGAGCAGTACGTC.

The chain recombines TRBV27 with TRBJ2-3, with D tentatively TRBD1 (6 bases). Germline V gene sequence: CDR1 MNHEY, CDR2 SMNVEV (reference sequence). The V and J ends lost 3 bases and 6 bases respectively, with 16 bases between them. The CDR3 is made up of 15 amino acids. The CDR3 DNA is TGTGCCAGCAGTTTGCAGGGCAGGGGATCCGATACGCAGTATTTT. Protein sequence: CASSLQGRGSDTQYF.

The chain couples TRBV7-2 to TRBJ2-3; maybe TRBD2 (5 bases). Germline V gene data show CDR1 as SGHTA and CDR2 as FQGNSA. The CDR3 runs to 15 residues. The V end lost 1 base, the J end lost 4 bases, and 12 bases lay between the germline ends. The CDR3 nucleotides read TGTGCCAGCAGCTTAGGAGGGCCCCGGGCAGATACGCAGTATTTT. It translates to CASSLGGPRADTQYF.

V gene TRBV19 combines with J gene TRBJ1-1; D gene unclear. The CDR3 is made up of 15 amino acids. Between the trimmed V and J ends, which lost 4 bases and 0 bases, there was a span of 12 bases. Germline loops: CDR1 LNHDA, CDR2 SQIVND (reference sequence). The CDR3 DNA reads as TGTGCCAGTAGTACCTCGGCCCACATGAACACTGAAGCTTTCTTT. This translates into CASSTSAHMNTEAFF.

The V gene is TRBV2, the J gene TRBJ2-5; 9 bases align to TRBD2. The CDR3 loop spans 14 amino acids. Per germline, CDR1 SNHLY and CDR2 FYNNEI. Trimming at V came to 6 bases and at J to 2 bases, leaving 4 bases not matched to a gene. The CDR3 nucleotides read TGTGCCAGCAGGTGGCGGGGGGGGCAAGAGACCCAGTACTTC. It yields the protein CASRWRGGQETQYF.

The rearrangement uses TRBV5-1 and TRBJ2-3; D is uncertain. This CDR3 spans 15 amino acids. V lost 0 bases and J 5 bases, leaving 13 bases between the germline ends. From germline, CDR1 is SGHRS and CDR2 YFSETQ. CDR3 DNA sequence: TGCGCCAGCAGCTTGGGATCAAGTTCCCAAGATACGCAGTATTTT. As protein: CASSLGSSSQDTQYF.

V usage is TRBV7-9 and J usage is TRBJ2-4; 9 bases fit TRBD2. This CDR3 has 19 residues. Looked up from germline, CDR1 is SEHNR and CDR2 is FQNEAQ (reference sequence). Trimming cost V 2 bases and J 0 bases; bases outside gene matches: 11. Here the CDR3 reads CASSLLVPSGVKAKNIQYF. In DNA, the CDR3 is TGTGCCAGCAGCTTATTAGTGCCTAGCGGGGTTAAAGCCAAAAACATTCAGTACTTC.

This chain links TRBV19 with TRBJ2-4; tentatively, D is TRBD1 (6 bases). The CDR3 runs 14 residues. Between the trimmed V and J ends, which lost 6 bases and 0 bases, there was a span of 9 bases. Germline assignment: CDR1 LNHDA and CDR2 SQIVND (reference sequence). In DNA form, the CDR3 reads TGTGCCAGTAGCCCACAGGGAGCCAAAAACATTCAGTACTTC. It encodes CASSPQGAKNIQYF. Full variable domain (remainder filled in from reference TRBV19 and TRBJ2-4): DGGITQSPKYLFRKEGQNVTLSCEQNLNHDAMYWYRQDPGQGLRLIYYSQIVNDFQKGDIAEGYSVSREKKESFPLTVTSAQKNPTAFYLCASSPQGAKNIQYFGAGTRLSVL.